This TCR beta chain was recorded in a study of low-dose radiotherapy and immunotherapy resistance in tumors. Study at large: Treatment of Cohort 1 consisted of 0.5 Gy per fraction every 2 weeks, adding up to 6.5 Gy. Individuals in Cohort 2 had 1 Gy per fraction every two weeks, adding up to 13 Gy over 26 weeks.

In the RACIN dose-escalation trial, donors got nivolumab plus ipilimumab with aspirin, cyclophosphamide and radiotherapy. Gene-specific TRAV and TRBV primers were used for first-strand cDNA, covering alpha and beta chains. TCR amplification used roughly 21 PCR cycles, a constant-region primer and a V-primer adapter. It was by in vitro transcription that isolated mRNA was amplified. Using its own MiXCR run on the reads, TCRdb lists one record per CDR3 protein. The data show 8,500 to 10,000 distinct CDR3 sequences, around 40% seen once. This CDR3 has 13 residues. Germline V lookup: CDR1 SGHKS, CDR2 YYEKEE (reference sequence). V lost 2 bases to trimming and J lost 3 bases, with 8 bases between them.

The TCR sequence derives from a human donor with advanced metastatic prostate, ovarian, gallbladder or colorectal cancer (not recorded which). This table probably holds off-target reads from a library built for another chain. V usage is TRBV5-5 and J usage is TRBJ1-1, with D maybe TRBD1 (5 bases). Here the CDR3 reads CASSFGGYTEAFF. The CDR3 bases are TGTGCCAGCAGCTTCGGGGGATACACTGAAGCTTTCTTT.